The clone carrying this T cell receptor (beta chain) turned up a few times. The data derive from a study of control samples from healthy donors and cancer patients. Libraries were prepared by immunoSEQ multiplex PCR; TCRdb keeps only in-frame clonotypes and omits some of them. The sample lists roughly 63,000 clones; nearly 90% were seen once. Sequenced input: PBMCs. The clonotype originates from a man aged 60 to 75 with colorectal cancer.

This CDR3 reads CASSPKGTRSLTDTQYF. The CDR3 coding sequence is TGTGCCAGCAGCCCGAAAGGGACTAGATCATTGACAGATACGCAGTATTTT. J is TRBJ2-3 and V is TRBV11-2; 8 bases fit TRBD2. Trimming took 5 bases from V and 3 from J; bases not matched to a gene: 13. Germline values: CDR1 SGHAT, CDR2 FQNNGV. This CDR3 is 17 amino acids long.